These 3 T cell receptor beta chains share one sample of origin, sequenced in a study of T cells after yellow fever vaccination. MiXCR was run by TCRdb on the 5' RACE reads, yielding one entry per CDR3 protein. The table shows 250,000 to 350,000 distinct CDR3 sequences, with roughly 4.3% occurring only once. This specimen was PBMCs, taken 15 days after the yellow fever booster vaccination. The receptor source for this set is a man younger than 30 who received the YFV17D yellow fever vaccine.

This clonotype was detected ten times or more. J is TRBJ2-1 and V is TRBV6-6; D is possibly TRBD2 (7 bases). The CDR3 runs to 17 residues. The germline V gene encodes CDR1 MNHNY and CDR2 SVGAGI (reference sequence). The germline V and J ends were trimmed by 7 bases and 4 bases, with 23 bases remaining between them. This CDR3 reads CASTPQGGGLSYNEQFF. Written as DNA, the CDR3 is TGTGCCAGCACCCCTCAGGGAGGGGGACTGTCGTACAATGAGCAGTTCTTC.

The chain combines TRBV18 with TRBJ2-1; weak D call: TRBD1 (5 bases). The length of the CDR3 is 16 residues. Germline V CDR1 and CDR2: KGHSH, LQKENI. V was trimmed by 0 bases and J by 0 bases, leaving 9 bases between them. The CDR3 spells CASSPPRQSSYNEQFF. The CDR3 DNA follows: TGTGCCAGCTCACCACCGCGACAGAGCTCCTACAATGAGCAGTTCTTC.

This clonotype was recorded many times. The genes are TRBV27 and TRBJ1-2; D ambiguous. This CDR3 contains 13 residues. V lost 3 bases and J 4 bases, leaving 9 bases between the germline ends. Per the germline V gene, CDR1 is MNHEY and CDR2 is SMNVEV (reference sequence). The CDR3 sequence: CASSLRIGYGYTF. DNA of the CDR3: TGTGCCAGCAGTTTGCGAATCGGCTATGGCTACACCTTC.